What follows describes a single T cell receptor (beta chain). Its antigen is unknown. Naive CD8 cells comprised CD45RO-negative, CCR7-positively selected cells, excluding terminally differentiated effector memory CD45RA+ cells. The protocol was immunoSEQ multiplex PCR, while the TCRdb copy is restricted to in-frame clones and leaves out a portion. Of 1.5 million to 2.5 million clones listed, roughly 95% are singletons. The germline CDR1 and CDR2 sequences are SGHDT and YYEEEE. Deletions cut 4 bases from V and 0 bases from J, with 8 bases between. This CDR3 region has 14 residues. This specimen belongs to a study of shared clonotypes between healthy human individuals. Notes on the study in general: The diversity represented, both genetic and in exposure history, was limited by few donors.

The chain combines TRBV5-6 with TRBJ1-3; D may be TRBD1 (6 bases). The sequencing input was naive CD8+ T cells sorted from blood. This TCR was sampled from a man younger than 35 in good health. Written as DNA, the CDR3 is TGTGCCAGCAGCGCAGGGGACTCTGGAAACACCATATATTTT. Translation gives CASSAGDSGNTIYF.